This TCR beta chain comes out of a study of cytomegalovirus exposure and HLA in healthy donors. Whole-study context: Inside one of the first data releases sat around 85 million unique TCRs taken from HLA-typed donors. Study-wide points: Reported performance of the classifier showed diagnosis of cytomegalovirus status with high specificity and sensitivity. Several of the most significant clusters were apparently associated with common viral pathogens in a later analysis.

With 60 Vbeta and 13 Jbeta primers, the PCR was carried out. The repertoire was sequenced with immunoSEQ multiplex PCR; TCRdb's copy has only in-frame clones and lacks some. The sample lists 140,000 or so clones, roughly 70% occurring once. The CDR3 has 14 residues. CDR1 WSHSY and CDR2 SAAADI come from the germline V gene. V was clipped by 10 bases and J by 7 bases; unmatched bases: 13. In its sample, this clone was seen once. Its matching antigen is unknown. The rearrangement uses TRBV10-2 and TRBJ1-2, with 9 bases that match TRBD1. The sequenced material came from PBMCs. The TCR sequence derives from a woman aged 40 to 50 in good health and CMV-seronegative. The CDR3 sequence: CATVNQQGAGGYTF. CDR3 sequence (DNA): TGCGCCACCGTCAACCAACAGGGGGCGGGTGGCTACACCTTC.